What follows are 32 T cell receptor beta chains derived from one specimen sequenced in a study of response to subunit inactivated influenza vaccine. From the RT-PCR reads, TCRdb called clonotypes with MiXCR, one entry per CDR3 protein. The sample shows about 650,000 distinct CDR3 sequences, 14% of them seen only once. The material was PBMCs from blood, obtained 14 to 15 days before vaccination. The source of these receptors is a man between 45 and 60 years old who received an inactivated influenza vaccine.

The sample holds a few counts of this clonotype. V is TRBV3-1 and J is TRBJ2-2; tentatively, D is TRBD2 (6 bases). V lost 1 base, J lost 4 bases, and 10 bases lay in between. This CDR3 is built from 15 residues. The germline gives CDR1 LGHDT, CDR2 YNNKEL (reference sequence). The CDR3, as DNA: TGTGCCAGCAGCCAAGGGAGGGGCTCCACCGGGGAGCTGTTTTTT. Residues: CASSQGRGSTGELFF.

The chain joins TRBV27 to TRBJ1-6; 9 bases match TRBD1. Looked up from germline, CDR1 is MNHEY and CDR2 is SMNVEV (reference sequence). There are 15 residues in the CDR3. V shed 6 bases and J 9 bases; nucleotides not matched to a gene: 9. The CDR3 DNA sequence: TGTGCCAGCAGGATACAGGGGGCCGGCGGTTCACCCCTCCACTTT. Its protein is CASRIQGAGGSPLHF.

This clonotype was seen only a few times. This chain's CDR3 is CASSLWQGFESYNEQFF. DNA of the CDR3: TGTGCCAGCAGTTTATGGCAAGGTTTCGAGAGTTACAATGAGCAGTTCTTC. The J gene is TRBJ2-1, the V gene TRBV28, with D unresolved. The germline V and J ends were trimmed by 0 bases and 4 bases, with 16 bases remaining between them. The CDR3 runs to 17 residues. From germline, CDR1 is MDHEN and CDR2 SYDVKM. The full variable domain, in which reference TRBV28 and TRBJ2-1 provide the parts outside the CDR3, is DVKVTQSSRYLVKRTGEKVFLECVQDMDHENMFWYRQDPGLGLRLIYFSYDVKMKEKGDIPEGYSVSREKKERFSLILESASTNQTSMYLCASSLWQGFESYNEQFFGPGTRLTVL.

This clonotype was counted a few times. The chain couples TRBV7-8 to TRBJ2-4; TRBD2 aligns across 9 bases. The J segment lost 12 bases and the V segment lost 0 bases, leaving 9 bases of the junction unmatched. The CDR3 is 15 residues long. CDR1 is SGHVS and CDR2 is FQNEAQ in the germline V gene. The CDR3 sequence: CASSLAGGRGIGQYF. The CDR3, as DNA: TGTGCCAGCAGCTTAGCCGGCGGGAGGGGGATCGGTCAGTACTTC.

The chain joins TRBV20-1 to TRBJ2-1; D gene ambiguous. The V end lost 1 base, the J end lost 7 bases, and 17 bases lay between the germline ends. This CDR3 contains 15 residues. The V gene's germline CDR1 is DFQATT and CDR2 SNEGSKA (reference sequence). The CDR3 DNA sequence: TGCAGTGCTAGAGCTCTGGAACGACCAATTAATGAGCAGTTCTTC. Its protein product is CSARALERPINEQFF.

This clonotype occurred a few times. V usage is TRBV20-1 and J usage is TRBJ2-4, with D tentatively TRBD1 (6 bases). This CDR3 comprises 16 residues. Trimming cost V 6 bases and J 3 bases, with 21 bases left between them. CDR1 DFQATT and CDR2 SNEGSKA come from the germline V gene (reference sequence). The CDR3 region has the DNA TGCAGTGCCACAAACAGGCAGGGGATCGTCAAAAACATTCAGTACTTC. It specifies CSATNRQGIVKNIQYF.

CDR3 region: CASSFLGGNEQYF. The CDR3, as DNA: TGTGCCAGCAGTTTCCTAGGGGGTAACGAGCAGTACTTC. V is TRBV27 and J is TRBJ2-7; the D gene is possibly TRBD1 (6 bases). V was trimmed by 3 bases and J by 5 bases, leaving 11 bases between them. From germline, CDR1 is MNHEY and CDR2 SMNVEV (reference sequence). This CDR3 comprises 13 residues.

The V gene is TRBV5-1, the J gene TRBJ2-3; D is ambiguous. The germline gives CDR1 SGHRS, CDR2 YFSETQ. Trimming stripped 4 bases from V and 2 bases from J, with 14 bases between. The CDR3 consists of 15 residues. CDR3 bases: TGCGCCAGCAGCACGGACGGCCAGTCCACAGATACGCAGTATTTT. It encodes CASSTDGQSTDTQYF.

This clonotype occurred many times. CDR3 nucleotide sequence: TGTGCCAGCAGCTTTGGGGGGACTAGCGAGGCCGGGGAGCTGTTTTTT. Its translation is CASSFGGTSEAGELFF. The rearrangement uses TRBV7-7 and TRBJ2-2; 10 bases match TRBD2. Germline assignment: CDR1 SSHAT and CDR2 FNYEAQ (reference sequence). The CDR3 runs 16 residues. The V and J ends lost 3 bases and 6 bases, in that order; junction bases with no gene match: 7.

The chain uses TRBV3-1 and TRBJ2-7; no clear D gene. Germline assignment: CDR1 LGHDT and CDR2 YNNKEL (reference sequence). V dropped 2 bases and J dropped 6 bases, with 5 bases sitting between them. This CDR3 contains 11 residues. DNA of the CDR3: TGTGCCAGCAGCCAATCAGGCGAGCAGTACTTC. Its protein is CASSQSGEQYF.

Comments on this clonotype: A much larger clone lies one base from this, so it may be a read error. This sequence joins TRBV20-1 and TRBJ2-7; 15 bases line up with TRBD2. CDR3 size: 19 residues. Looked up from germline, CDR1 is DFQATT and CDR2 is SNEGSKA (reference sequence). The CDR3 nucleotides are TGCTGTGCTAGGCCAATTCCCGGGACTAGCGGGAGGTCTTCCTACGAGCAGTACTTC. This encodes CCARPIPGTSGRSSYEQYF.

The rearrangement joins TRBV12-3 or TRBV12-4 to TRBJ2-1, with 10 bases that match TRBD1. The V and J ends lost 5 bases and 10 bases, in that order; junction bases with no gene match: 14. The CDR3 sequence is 16 residues long. CDR3 sequence: CASSATTGGAVGEQFF. The CDR3 DNA follows: TGTGCCAGCAGTGCCACGACAGGGGGCGCCGTAGGCGAGCAGTTCTTC.

This clonotype was seen ten or more times. CDR3 protein: CSARDYQGEDEQYF. CDR3 nucleotides: TGCAGTGCTAGAGATTACCAGGGAGAGGACGAGCAGTACTTC. V and J are TRBV20-1 and TRBJ2-7; D possibly matches TRBD1 or TRBD2 (5 bases each). CDR3 size: 14 residues. Deletions cut 0 bases from V and 5 bases from J, with 14 bases between. Germline-derived CDR1 and CDR2 are DFQATT and SNEGSKA (reference sequence).

J is TRBJ2-1 and V is TRBV5-1; TRBD1 aligns across 8 bases. The CDR3 runs to 17 residues. V lost 1 base, J lost 1 base, and 7 bases stayed unmatched. CDR1 is SGHRS and CDR2 is YFSETQ in the germline V gene. The CDR3 sequence is CASSLSPQGVSYNEQFF. CDR3 coding DNA: TGCGCCAGCAGCTTGTCCCCACAGGGGGTTTCCTACAATGAGCAGTTCTTC.

A few counts support this clonotype. The V call is TRBV4-2, the J call TRBJ2-5; D possibly corresponds to TRBD2 (6 bases). V lost 6 bases, J lost 5 bases, and 19 bases lay in between. The CDR3 spans 15 residues. Germline assignment: CDR1 LGHNA and CDR2 YNFKEQ. The CDR3 region is CASRLTGLALETQYF. DNA for the CDR3: TGTGCCAGCAGGTTAACGGGACTCGCGTTGGAGACCCAGTACTTC.

J is TRBJ1-1 and V is TRBV18, with D hard to call. V shed 3 bases and J shed 1 base, with 9 bases lying between them. The CDR3 covers 14 residues. In germline, CDR1 is KGHSH, CDR2 LQKENI. CDR3 amino acids: CASSPIQKNTEAFF. DNA for the CDR3: TGTGCCAGCTCACCCATTCAGAAGAACACTGAAGCTTTCTTT.

CDR3 region: CASKTLANSYTQYF. CDR3 DNA: TGTGCCAGCAAGACACTAGCAAATTCCTATACGCAGTATTTT. This rearrangement joins TRBV28 to TRBJ2-3; D is perhaps TRBD2 (6 bases). The CDR3 loop spans 14 amino acids. CDR1 is MDHEN and CDR2 is SYDVKM in the germline V gene. Trimming left V 7 bases short and J 7 bases short, with 18 bases between.

This chain connects TRBV3-1 to TRBJ2-2; D call uncertain. This CDR3 is built from 13 residues. The germline gives CDR1 LGHDT, CDR2 YNNKEL (reference sequence). Trimming removed 3 bases at V and 4 bases at J, with 6 bases between. For the CDR3, the DNA is TGTGCCAGCAGCCAGTATATCACCGGGGAGCTGTTTTTT. This codes for CASSQYITGELFF. Full variable domain (rest looked up from reference TRBV3-1 and TRBJ2-2): DTAVSQTPKYLVTQMGNDKSIKCEQNLGHDTMYWYKQDSKKFLKIMFSYNNKELIINETVPNRFSPKSPDKAHLNLHINSLELGDSAVYFCASSQYITGELFFGEGSRLTVL.

The gene calls are TRBV4-3 and TRBJ1-3; no firm D call. Germline CDR1 reads LGHNA; CDR2 reads YSLEER. The V end lost 0 bases, the J end lost 3 bases, and 15 bases lay between the germline ends. The CDR3 spans 17 residues. The CDR3 loop reads CASSQDLGGTLGNTIYF. The CDR3 DNA reads TGCGCCAGCAGCCAAGATTTAGGCGGAACGCTTGGAAACACCATATATTTT.

This clonotype was picked up a small number of times. The CDR3 DNA sequence: TGTGCCAGCAGCTTAACGGCTGCCTACGAGCAGTACTTC. Its translation: CASSLTAAYEQYF. The rearrangement joins TRBV7-2 to TRBJ2-7; no clear D gene. The germline V gene has CDR1 SGHTA and CDR2 FQGNSA. CDR3 size: 13 residues. V lost 2 bases and J lost 2, with 7 bases in between.

The sample holds a few counts of this clonotype. This chain joins TRBV20-1 and TRBJ2-3, with 13 bases that match TRBD2. There are 15 residues in the CDR3. V gave up 3 bases and J gave up 2 bases; unmatched junction bases: 2. Germline V lookup: CDR1 DFQATT, CDR2 SNEGSKA (reference sequence). The DNA for the CDR3 is TGCAGTGCTAGGGGGACTAGCGGGACCACAGATACGCAGTATTTT. This codes for CSARGTSGTTDTQYF.

The rearrangement uses TRBV13 and TRBJ2-3; possibly TRBD2 for D (7 bases). Looked up from germline, CDR1 is PRHDT and CDR2 is FYEKMQ (reference sequence). Trimming pared 4 bases from V and 9 bases from J, leaving 20 bases between. This CDR3 contains 15 residues. CDR3 sequence (DNA): TGTGCCAGCAGCTGGGGGGGGCGCCTGGCAAACACGCAGTATTTT. Protein: CASSWGGRLANTQYF.

This clonotype has a handful of counts. The rearrangement uses TRBV7-8 and TRBJ2-3; D remains ambiguous. Germline CDR1 is SGHVS and CDR2 is FQNEAQ. The length of the CDR3 is 14 residues. V was clipped by 3 bases and J by 4 bases, with 11 bases between them. The CDR3 region has the DNA TGTGCCAGCAGCTTCCGATACTCCGCAGATACGCAGTATTTT. It specifies CASSFRYSADTQYF.

J is TRBJ1-5 and V is TRBV6-6; maybe TRBD1 (6 bases). The V and J ends lost 7 bases and 11 bases respectively, with 18 bases between them. Germline values: CDR1 MNHNY, CDR2 SVGAGI (reference sequence). This CDR3 spans 13 amino acids. The CDR3 spells CASTLGARTAQHF. DNA for the CDR3: TGTGCCAGCACCCTGGGGGCCCGGACGGCCCAGCATTTT.

This clonotype was recorded a few times. The CDR3 DNA follows: TGTGCCAGCAGCTACGACCGGACAGATACGCAGTATTTT. Translating it yields CASSYDRTDTQYF. V usage is TRBV11-2 and J usage is TRBJ2-3, with D hard to call. Trimming took off 4 bases at V and 3 bases at J, with 8 bases between the two ends. The germline gives CDR1 SGHAT, CDR2 FQNNGV. There are 13 residues in the CDR3.

The chain carries TRBV6-1 and TRBJ2-2, with D tentatively TRBD1 (6 bases). The germline V and J ends were trimmed by 6 bases and 4 bases, with 12 bases remaining between them. CDR1 is MNHNS, CDR2 SASEGT, per germline. The CDR3 is 14 amino acids. CDR3: CASSKGQGTGELFF. The DNA of the CDR3 is TGTGCCAGCAGCAAGGGACAAGGCACCGGGGAGCTGTTTTTT.

The chain combines TRBV2 with TRBJ1-2, with a weak D call TRBD1 (5 bases). Per the germline V gene, CDR1 is SNHLY and CDR2 is FYNNEI. This CDR3 comprises 13 residues. With 4 bases removed from V and 8 bases from J, the gap between germline ends came to 14 bases. CDR3: CASSALQAQGYTF. In DNA form, the CDR3 reads TGTGCCAGCAGTGCCCTACAGGCGCAGGGCTACACCTTC. The full variable domain, its missing parts supplied by reference TRBV2 and TRBJ1-2, is EPEVTQTPSHQVTQMGQEVILRCVPISNHLYFYWYRQILGQKVEFLVSFYNNEISEKSEIFDDQFSVERPDGSNFTLKIRSTKLEDSAMYFCASSALQAQGYTFGSGTRLTVV.

The sample holds a few counts of this clonotype. The chain carries TRBV9 and TRBJ2-2, with a tentative D call TRBD2 (6 bases). Germline CDR1 and CDR2: SGDLS and YYNGEE. V dropped 4 bases and J dropped 4 bases, with 17 bases sitting between them. The CDR3 runs 16 residues. The CDR3 here is CASSPGVAEFTGELFF. The DNA of the CDR3 is TGTGCCAGCAGCCCTGGGGTAGCGGAGTTCACCGGGGAGCTGTTTTTT.

V and J are TRBV19 and TRBJ2-5; D might be TRBD1 (5 bases). The CDR3 sequence is 15 residues long. Germline assignment: CDR1 LNHDA and CDR2 SQIVND (reference sequence). With 1 base removed from V and 0 bases from J, the gap between germline ends came to 9 bases. The CDR3 coding sequence is TGTGCCAGTAGTATAGGAGGACACCACCAAGAGACCCAGTACTTC. Protein sequence: CASSIGGHHQETQYF.

This chain uses TRBV20-1 with TRBJ2-7; 7 bases are a match to TRBD2. CDR1 DFQATT and CDR2 SNEGSKA come from the germline V gene (reference sequence). J lost 4 bases, V lost 1 base, and 10 bases had no gene match. This CDR3 spans 15 amino acids. The CDR3 protein is CSARGARDYYYEQYF. CDR3 nucleotide sequence: TGCAGTGCTAGAGGAGCCCGGGACTATTATTACGAGCAGTACTTC.

This clonotype was detected only a few times. V gene TRBV9 combines with J gene TRBJ2-3; the match to TRBD1 covers 11 bases. Trimming at V came to 4 bases and at J to 4 bases, leaving 5 bases not matched to a gene. This CDR3 spans 15 amino acids. Germline V CDR1 and CDR2: SGDLS, YYNGEE. The CDR3 nucleotides read TGTGCCAGCAGCAGGGGACAGGGGGGTCCAGATACGCAGTATTTT. Protein: CASSRGQGGPDTQYF.

This clonotype was recorded a few times. The chain links TRBV20-1 to TRBJ2-1; D may correspond to TRBD1 or TRBD2 (5 bases each). Germline CDR1 reads DFQATT; CDR2 reads SNEGSKA (reference sequence). V was pared by 4 bases and J by 0 bases, with 16 bases between. The CDR3 extends over 16 amino acids. DNA of the CDR3: TGCAGTGCTAAACGAGGTCCAGGGAGCTCCTACAATGAGCAGTTCTTC. Amino acids: CSAKRGPGSSYNEQFF.